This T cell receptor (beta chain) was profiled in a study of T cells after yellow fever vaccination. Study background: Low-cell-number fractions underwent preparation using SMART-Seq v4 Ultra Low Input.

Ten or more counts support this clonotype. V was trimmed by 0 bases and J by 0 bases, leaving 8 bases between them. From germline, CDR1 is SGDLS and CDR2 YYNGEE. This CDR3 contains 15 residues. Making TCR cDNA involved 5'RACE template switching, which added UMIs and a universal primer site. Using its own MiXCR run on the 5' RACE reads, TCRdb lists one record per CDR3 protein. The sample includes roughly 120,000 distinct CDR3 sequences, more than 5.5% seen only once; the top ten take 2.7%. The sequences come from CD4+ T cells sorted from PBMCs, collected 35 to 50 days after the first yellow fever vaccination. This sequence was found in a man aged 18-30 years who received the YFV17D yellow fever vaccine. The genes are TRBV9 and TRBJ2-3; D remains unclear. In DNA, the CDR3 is TGTGCCAGCAGCGTAGCAAATCCTAGCACAGATACGCAGTATTTT. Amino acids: CASSVANPSTDTQYF.